Shown below are 15 T cell receptor beta chains from a single sample sequenced in a study of monozygotic twins with inflammatory bowel disease. TCRdb reanalyzed the 5' RACE reads and collapses them to one entry per CDR3 protein, without DNA. The sample's table shows about 140,000 distinct CDR3 sequences. The source material was blood. The receptors shown here come from a human donor with ulcerative colitis or Crohn's disease, or a healthy co-twin of an affected twin (not recorded which).

The chain carries TRBV6-1 and TRBJ1-3; TCRdb picks TRBD1, but there is no DNA to check that call. The germline V gene has CDR1 MNHNS and CDR2 SASEGT. The CDR3 length is 14 residues. CDR3 residues: CASRGTGVGNTIYF.

V usage is TRBV5-1 and J usage is TRBJ2-1; lacking DNA, the TRBD2 call made by TCRdb goes unchecked. The germline gives CDR1 SGHRS, CDR2 YFSETQ. This CDR3 contains 14 residues. The CDR3 sequence: CASSLIQEGNEQFF.

The V and J genes are TRBV20-1 and TRBJ1-1; no DNA is available, so the TRBD1 call from TCRdb remains unchecked. The germline V gene has CDR1 DFQATT and CDR2 SNEGSKA (reference sequence). CDR3 length equals 15 residues. The CDR3 is CSATMQQGTNTEAFF.

This chain uses TRBV27 with TRBJ2-7; the TRBD1 assignment by TCRdb is unverifiable without DNA. Germline assignment: CDR1 MNHEY and CDR2 SMNVEV (reference sequence). The CDR3 consists of 14 residues. The CDR3 sequence: CASSSTGPSYEQYF.

J is TRBJ1-6 and V is TRBV7-8. In germline, CDR1 is SGHVS, CDR2 FQNEAQ. The CDR3 is made up of 15 amino acids. This chain's CDR3 is CASSPSEVLRSPLHF.

The gene calls are TRBV20-1 and TRBJ2-1. Looked up from germline, CDR1 is DFQATT and CDR2 is SNEGSKA (reference sequence). This CDR3 has 15 residues. The CDR3 region is CSAPLLQSSYNEQFF.

V usage is TRBV6-1 and J usage is TRBJ1-2; TCRdb returns TRBD1, unconfirmable since there is no DNA. There are 16 residues in the CDR3. Germline CDR1 is MNHNS and CDR2 is SASEGT. The CDR3 sequence is CASSPLSSTMSYGYTF.

This sequence joins TRBV20-1 and TRBJ1-5. CDR1 is DFQATT, CDR2 SNEGSKA, per germline (reference sequence). CDR3 length: 15 residues. This chain's CDR3 is CSARGTSYSNQPQHF.

The gene calls are TRBV2 and TRBJ2-1; the D call from TCRdb, TRBD1, cannot be confirmed without DNA. This CDR3 region has 15 residues. Germline CDR1 reads SNHLY; CDR2 reads FYNNEI. CDR3 loop: CASSEVPGSHNEQFF.

V gene TRBV6-5 combines with J gene TRBJ1-5. Germline loops: CDR1 MNHEY, CDR2 SVGAGI. The CDR3 is made up of 15 amino acids. CDR3: CASSYSGSENQPQHF.

The genes are TRBV28 and TRBJ2-5; the D gene TCRdb calls, TRBD1, cannot be checked with no DNA. Germline V gene lookup returns CDR1 MDHEN and CDR2 SYDVKM. CDR3 length: 15 amino acids. This chain's CDR3 is CASSSPPQGGKTQYF. The full variable domain, with the rest looked up from reference TRBV28 and TRBJ2-5, is DVKVTQSSRYLVKRTGEKVFLECVQDMDHENMFWYRQDPGLGLRLIYFSYDVKMKEKGDIPEGYSVSREKKERFSLILESASTNQTSMYLCASSSPPQGGKTQYFGPGTRLLVL.

This chain uses TRBV5-1 with TRBJ2-7; TCRdb selects TRBD1, and the lack of DNA leaves this call unchecked. This CDR3 spans 15 amino acids. CDR1 is SGHRS and CDR2 is YFSETQ in the germline V gene. The CDR3 loop is CASSLEPGRSYEQYF.

This sequence joins TRBV20-1 and TRBJ1-2. The germline CDR1 and CDR2 sequences are DFQATT and SNEGSKA (reference sequence). This CDR3 is built from 12 residues. The CDR3 sequence: CSASGTSYGYTF.

CDR3 loop: CSARGGDRLTGELFF. The V call is TRBV20-1, the J call TRBJ2-2; TCRdb outputs TRBD1, but without DNA this stays unchecked. The germline V gene has CDR1 DFQATT and CDR2 SNEGSKA (reference sequence). The CDR3 has 15 residues.

The chain uses TRBV5-6 and TRBJ1-1; TCRdb's D call, TRBD1, is unchecked because there is no DNA. The CDR3 has 17 residues. CDR1 SGHDT and CDR2 YYEEEE come from the germline V gene. This CDR3 is CASSRLNQGGMSTEAFF.